This TCR beta chain appears in the sequencing data of a study of shared clonotypes between healthy human individuals. Trimming removed 2 bases at V and 1 base at J, with 8 bases between. The CDR3 has 14 amino acids. Germline CDR1 reads MNHNY; CDR2 reads SVGAGI (reference sequence). In the original analysis: Filtering differed, since immunoSEQ gave only junction sequences and no quality scores. Assay used: immunoSEQ multiplex PCR; TCRdb lists only in-frame clones, some missing. V and J calls and clone size follow that table, whereas D and trimming were derived from the DNA. The sample contains roughly 1,600,000 clones, around 98.5% of which appear only once.

Sequencing was done on a sample of naive CD4+ T cells sorted from blood. Sample subset: CD45RA+ positively selected. This clonotype was sampled from a man younger than 45 in good health. The J gene is TRBJ1-1, the V gene TRBV6-6, with D unclear. This CDR3 is CASSYSKTNTEAFF. The CDR3 DNA reads TGTGCCAGCAGTTACAGTAAGACGAACACTGAAGCTTTCTTT.